These 10 T cell receptor beta chains share one sample of origin, sequenced in a study of memory CD4+ T cells and cytomegalovirus serostatus. Single viable CD3+CD4+CD8-CD45RO+ cells were sorted as the memory CD4+ T cells. Assay used: immunoSEQ multiplex PCR; TCRdb lists only in-frame clones, some missing. The table includes 80,000 to 100,000 clones, about four fifths detected once. The sample taken for sequencing was memory CD4+ T cells from blood. The source of these receptors is an adult in good health and CMV-seropositive.

This chain connects TRBV28 to TRBJ1-3; D is undetermined. The CDR3 totals 13 residues. Trimming shortened V by 10 bases and J by 0 bases, and 10 bases separated the two germline ends. Per germline, CDR1 MDHEN and CDR2 SYDVKM. Written as DNA, the CDR3 is TGTGCCATCAAGACGTTCTCTGGAAACACCATATATTTT. The encoded protein is CAIKTFSGNTIYF.

The chain joins TRBV28 to TRBJ2-7, with no clear D. V lost 2 bases, J lost 2 bases, and 13 bases lay in between. CDR1 is MDHEN and CDR2 is SYDVKM in the germline V gene. This CDR3 is 15 amino acids long. CDR3 loop: CASSLSQAGTYEQYF. CDR3 sequence (DNA): TGTGCCAGCAGTTTAAGTCAAGCTGGGACCTACGAGCAGTACTTC.

Here the CDR3 DNA reads TGTGCCAGCAAACACAGGGACAGACCCCAAGAGACCCAGTACTTC. It translates to CASKHRDRPQETQYF. This chain uses TRBV5-8 with TRBJ2-5, with TRBD1 matching 7 bases. This CDR3 contains 15 residues. Per germline, CDR1 SGHTS and CDR2 YDEGEE. Trimming at V came to 6 bases and at J to 1 base, leaving 9 bases not matched to a gene.

V and J are TRBV28 and TRBJ2-7, with D maybe TRBD1 (6 bases). The V gene lost 7 bases and the J gene lost 7 bases, with 20 bases spanning the gap. This CDR3 is built from 14 residues. Germline V gene data show CDR1 as MDHEN and CDR2 as SYDVKM. CDR3 nucleotides: TGTGCCAGCACCCCACAGGGAAGGGTAGTGGAGCAGTACTTC. Its translation is CASTPQGRVVEQYF.

V gene TRBV5-4 combines with J gene TRBJ2-1; the D call may be TRBD1 or TRBD2 (5 bases each). Germline loops: CDR1 SGHNT, CDR2 YYREEE (reference sequence). V was pared by 0 bases and J by 10 bases, with 23 bases between. The CDR3 runs 17 residues. CDR3: CASSLVSKVGTAREQFF. CDR3 nucleotide sequence: TGTGCCAGCAGCTTGGTCTCTAAGGTCGGGACCGCCCGGGAGCAGTTCTTC.

The chain carries TRBV4-2 and TRBJ2-3, with D unclear. In germline, CDR1 is LGHNA, CDR2 YNFKEQ. The CDR3 consists of 15 residues. V shed 0 bases and J shed 2 bases, with 9 bases lying between them. This CDR3 reads CASSQDRVHTDTQYF. The DNA for the CDR3 is TGTGCCAGCAGCCAAGATCGGGTTCACACAGATACGCAGTATTTT.

The chain joins TRBV19 to TRBJ2-3, with 8 bases aligning to TRBD1. The junction had 6 bases not matched to a gene; V was cut back by 5 bases and J by 5 bases. Germline CDR1 LNHDA, CDR2 SQIVND (reference sequence). The CDR3 loop spans 14 amino acids. The CDR3 sequence: CASSAGGVQDTQYF. The DNA of the CDR3 is TGTGCCAGTAGTGCAGGGGGCGTTCAAGATACGCAGTATTTT.

V usage is TRBV10-2 and J usage is TRBJ1-2, with a weak D call TRBD1 (6 bases). The germline V gene has CDR1 WSHSY and CDR2 SAAADI. V lost 5 bases and J lost 4, with 14 bases in between. The CDR3 is 14 amino acids. In DNA form, the CDR3 reads TGCGCCAGCAGTCCGACAGGAAGAAGCTATGGCTACACCTTC. It translates to CASSPTGRSYGYTF.

V usage is TRBV29-1 and J usage is TRBJ1-1; 9 nucleotides agree with TRBD1. From germline, CDR1 is SQVTM and CDR2 ANQGSEA. The CDR3 is 15 amino acids. V shed 5 bases, J shed 6 bases, and the junction held 13 bases outside the gene matches. In DNA form, the CDR3 reads TGCAGCGTTAGACCCCCCGGGACAGGGAGACCTGAAGCTTTCTTT. This codes for CSVRPPGTGRPEAFF.

This rearrangement joins TRBV30 to TRBJ2-3; the D is unclear. The germline gives CDR1 GTSNPN, CDR2 SVGIG (reference sequence). There are 11 residues in the CDR3. The V gene lost 3 bases and the J gene lost 4 bases, with 5 bases spanning the gap. In DNA form, the CDR3 reads TGTGCCTGGAGGGTCGCAGATACGCAGTATTTT. Translation gives CAWRVADTQYF.